The 9 T cell receptor beta chains below all came from one sample that was sequenced in a study of blood T cell repertoires in COVID-19 (dated by TCRdb to about 2020). Libraries came from the immunoSEQ multiplex PCR assay. The table comes from immuneACCESS by way of TCRdb, which keeps in-frame sequences with V and J called. Part of the clones is missing from these tables; in studies checked, under half for an unresolved V gene and the rest for unknown reasons. In this sample the table shows 270,000 or so clones, approximately 81% of which occur a single time. 2.5% to 3.5% of the sample comes from the top ten. Material for sequencing was peripheral blood. The receptors come from a young woman with acute or convalescent COVID-19.

This clone was observed once. J is TRBJ2-1 and V is TRBV4-3; 15 bases match TRBD2. The CDR3 has 18 amino acids. In germline, CDR1 is LGHNA, CDR2 YSLEER. Losses at the gene ends were 4 bases for V and 3 bases for J; bases not matched to a gene: 7. The CDR3 coding sequence is TGCGCCAGCAGCCCCCGGACTAGCGGGAGGGCCTACTACAATGAGCAGTTCTTC. This sequence encodes CASSPRTSGRAYYNEQFF.

The chain joins TRBV30 to TRBJ2-7; 14 bases are shared with TRBD2. V shed 2 bases and J 5 bases; nucleotides not matched to a gene: 5. In germline, CDR1 is GTSNPN, CDR2 SVGIG (reference sequence). This CDR3 comprises 15 residues. The CDR3 region has the DNA TGTGCCTGGAGTACGGGACTAGCGGGAGTTCACGAGCAGTACTTC. This encodes CAWSTGLAGVHEQYF.

V is TRBV28 and J is TRBJ2-7; the match to TRBD2 covers 9 bases. Germline CDR1 is MDHEN and CDR2 is SYDVKM. V was pared by 5 bases and J by 2 bases, with 7 bases of the junction left unmatched. CDR3 length equals 15 residues. CDR3 nucleotides: TGTGCCAGCAGTCAACCCCTAGCGGGACCCTACGAGCAGTACTTC. Its protein is CASSQPLAGPYEQYF.

V usage is TRBV6-5 and J usage is TRBJ2-2, with a possible D match to TRBD2 (5 bases). V gave up 10 bases and J gave up 3 bases, with 15 bases separating them. CDR3 size: 14 residues. Germline V gene data show CDR1 as MNHEY and CDR2 as SVGAGI. CDR3: CATLRGWDTGELFF. The CDR3 bases are TGTGCCACGCTCCGGGGATGGGACACCGGGGAGCTGTTTTTT.

This clone showed up just once. The chain has TRBV27 and TRBJ2-2; TRBD2 aligns across 15 bases. CDR1 and CDR2 (germline): MNHEY, SMNVEV (reference sequence). CDR3 length: 20 amino acids. Unmatched junction bases numbered 14, after V lost 2 bases and J lost 7 bases. CDR3 sequence reads: CASSLGPGLAGGGRIGELFF. CDR3 in DNA: TGTGCCAGCAGTTTAGGACCGGGACTAGCGGGAGGAGGTCGGATCGGGGAGCTGTTTTTT.

The chain joins TRBV6-6 to TRBJ2-7, with TRBD1 identical over 7 bases. Germline trimming cut 6 bases from V and 2 bases from J; bases unmatched to any gene: 7. The CDR3 runs to 14 residues. From germline, CDR1 is MNHNY and CDR2 SVGAGI (reference sequence). Here the CDR3 reads CASRETGKAYEQYF. CDR3 nucleotide sequence: TGTGCCAGCAGGGAGACAGGGAAGGCCTACGAGCAGTACTTC.

As DNA, the CDR3 is TGTGCCAGCAGCCAAAGGGGGTCGGACACTGAAGCTTTCTTT. Residues: CASSQRGSDTEAFF. V usage is TRBV3-1 (or the pseudogene TRBV3-2) and J usage is TRBJ1-1; tentative D call: TRBD1 (6 bases). There are 14 residues in the CDR3. The V end lost 2 bases, the J end lost 3 bases, and 10 bases lay between the germline ends. Germline loops: CDR1 LGHDT, CDR2 YNNKEL (reference sequence).

The V and J genes are TRBV6-5 and TRBJ1-2, with a weak D call TRBD1 (5 bases). V lost 8 bases and J 5 bases, leaving 15 bases between the germline ends. The CDR3 has 13 amino acids. The germline gives CDR1 MNHEY, CDR2 SVGAGI. The CDR3 loop reads CASGNSRVYGYTF. The DNA of the CDR3 is TGTGCCAGCGGAAACTCCAGGGTTTATGGCTACACCTTC.

The chain combines TRBV6-2 or TRBV6-3 with TRBJ2-7, with 10 positions matching TRBD2. CDR3 length equals 15 residues. J was trimmed by 0 bases and V by 6 bases; bases with no gene match: 5. Germline CDR1 reads MNHEY; CDR2 reads SVGEGT. The CDR3 DNA follows: TGTGCCAGCAGCCTCGGACTAGCGGCCTCCTACGAGCAGTACTTC. The encoded protein is CASSLGLAASYEQYF.